This T cell receptor beta chain was identified in a study of tissue T cells after allogeneic stem cell transplantation. Time point denoted: mouse harvest day 14 after allogeneic transplant. Each mouse received 10^7 T-cell-depleted marrow cells plus 10^6 splenic CD5+ T cells by tail vein. The study's findings and limits: Blood and spleen captured only part of the tissue TCR repertoire.

Germline V gene lookup returns CDR1 SGHSN and CDR2 HYEKVE. V was clipped by 1 base and J by 1 base, with 7 bases between them. The CDR3 runs 14 residues. TCRbeta CDR3 was sequenced at survey depth with template counts. Assay: immunoSEQ multiplex PCR; the TCRdb copy retains only in-frame clones and omits some. This sample carries roughly 5,000 clones, roughly 52% of them seen once, and the ten largest clones take less than 40%. A few counts support this clone. Its target is not known. Mouse gene names and germline throughout. The read terminates 1 residue ahead of where the CDR3 ends, so the germline J gene completes it.

The gene calls are TRBV12-1 and TRBJ2-1, with D perhaps assigned TRBD1 or TRBD2 (6 bases each). The clonotype originates from a female BALB/c mouse given C57BL/6 T cells with graft-versus-host disease after an allogeneic hematopoietic cell transplant. What was sequenced was gut tissue. The part of the CDR3 DNA that was read is TGTGCCAGCTCTCTGGGGGCGAACTATGCTGAGCAGTTC. Its protein product is CASSLGANYAEQF. The CDR3 reads in full as CASSLGANYAEQFF.